These T cell receptor beta chains were read from a single sample in a study of blood T cell repertoires in COVID-19. Only in-frame clones appear in the TCRdb table, and some are missing; sequencing was by immunoSEQ multiplex PCR. The table has about 270,000 clones, approximately 84% seen once. Sequencing was carried out using peripheral blood. The receptor source for this set is a human donor in a cohort sampled during active COVID-19. The CDR3 runs from the conserved cysteine through the conserved F or W. D genes are given only for firm matches. A clone size is listed for some rows: how often the clone was seen (once, few, many), or a class if it is expanded.

D	V	size	length	J	CDR3	DNA
-	TRBV11-2	once	15	TRBJ2-2	CASSLGHQNTGELFF	TGTGCCAGCAGCTTGGGACACCAGAACACCGGGGAGCTGTTTTTT
-	TRBV2	few	14	TRBJ1-6	CASRSVGQASPLHF	TGTGCCAGCAGGAGCGTGGGGCAGGCCTCACCCCTCCACTTT
-	TRBV10-2	few	14	TRBJ1-1	CASSESVDYTEAFF	TGCGCCAGCAGTGAGTCCGTAGACTACACTGAAGCTTTCTTT
-	TRBV6-6	-	17	TRBJ1-6	CASSLQQWGGGTSPLHF	TGTGCCAGCAGTCTCCAACAGTGGGGAGGGGGAACTTCACCCCTCCACTTT
TRBD1	TRBV28	once	16	TRBJ2-7	CASTYWDRGGSYEQYF	TGTGCCAGCACCTATTGGGACAGGGGAGGATCCTACGAGCAGTACTTC
-	TRBV7-3	-	14	TRBJ2-1	CASSLTSGYNEQFF	TGTGCCAGCAGCTTAACGTCAGGGTACAATGAGCAGTTCTTC
TRBD1	TRBV9	-	16	TRBJ2-5	CASSVTTGAAQETQYF	TGTGCCAGCAGCGTAACAACAGGGGCCGCACAAGAGACCCAGTACTTC
TRBD2	TRBV5-4	once	15	TRBJ2-5	CASSPDRTSFETQYF	TGTGCCAGCAGCCCGGACCGGACTAGCTTCGAGACCCAGTACTTC
-	TRBV21-1	-	16	TRBJ1-5	CASSNKLNRGGQPQHF	TGTGCCAGCAGCAATAAACTCAACAGGGGAGGCCAGCCCCAGCATTTT
TRBD1	TRBV5-1	-	14	TRBJ2-5	CASSFPGGSETQYF	TGCGCCAGCAGCTTCCCAGGGGGCTCGGAGACCCAGTACTTC
-	TRBV3-1/TRBV3-2	-	15	TRBJ1-3	CASSPQTISGNTIYF	TGTGCCAGCAGCCCACAAACCATCTCTGGAAACACCATATATTTT
TRBD1	TRBV6-2/TRBV6-3	-	15	TRBJ2-7	CASSRAGTASYEQYF	TGTGCCAGCAGTCGAGCCGGGACAGCCTCCTACGAGCAGTACTTC
TRBD2	TRBV7-9	-	14	TRBJ2-3	CASSSSGGTDTQYF	TGTGCCAGCAGCTCTAGCGGGGGCACAGATACGCAGTATTTT
-	TRBV20-1	once	11	TRBJ1-1	CSARVRYEAFF	TGCAGTGCTAGAGTACGGTATGAAGCTTTCTTT
-	TRBV10-3	-	17	TRBJ1-5	CAISESRGNSGNQPQHF	TGTGCCATCAGTGAGTCCCGGGGGAACTCCGGCAATCAGCCCCAGCATTTT
TRBD1	TRBV5-4	-	19	TRBJ1-3	CASSGWDSKRGLDGNTIYF	TGTGCCAGCAGCGGATGGGACAGCAAGAGGGGATTAGATGGAAACACCATATATTTT
TRBD2	TRBV10-3	few	16	TRBJ2-7	CAISESAASGTIEQYF	TGTGCCATCAGTGAGTCGGCGGCTAGCGGGACTATTGAGCAGTACTTC
TRBD1	TRBV29-1	-	12	TRBJ1-2	CSVVGTGYGYTF	TGCAGCGTTGTAGGGACAGGGTATGGCTACACCTTC
-	TRBV18	-	15	TRBJ2-3	CASSPEQRVTDTQYF	TGTGCCAGCTCACCGGAACAGAGAGTCACAGATACGCAGTATTTT
-	TRBV15	-	18	TRBJ1-3	CATSRDPRQAASGNTIYF	TGTGCCACCAGCAGAGATCCTCGGCAGGCCGCCTCTGGAAACACCATATATTTT
TRBD2	TRBV14	many	15	TRBJ2-1	CASSQLASGLNEQFF	TGTGCCAGCAGCCAATTGGCTAGCGGGTTGAATGAGCAGTTCTTC
TRBD2	TRBV7-9	-	17	TRBJ2-3	CASSPRRVPGGADTQYF	TGTGCCAGCAGCCCGCGCCGGGTACCCGGGGGGGCAGATACGCAGTATTTT
-	TRBV4-3	few	16	TRBJ2-3	CASSQEVAASGDTQYF	TGCGCCAGCAGCCAAGAGGTGGCGGCGAGCGGAGATACGCAGTATTTT
-	TRBV2	-	14	TRBJ1-5	CASSDVRGMRPQHF	TGTGCCAGCAGTGACGTCAGGGGTATGAGGCCCCAGCATTTT
-	TRBV15	-	14	TRBJ2-7	CATSNGRTGYEQYF	TGTGCCACCAGCAATGGTCGTACGGGCTACGAGCAGTACTTC
-	TRBV6-5	-	14	TRBJ1-1	CASSYRGGNTEAFF	TGTGCCAGCAGTTACCGGGGTGGGAACACTGAAGCTTTCTTT
TRBD2	TRBV9	-	19	TRBJ2-2	CASSPAGLAGVSNTGELFF	TGTGCCAGCAGCCCAGCAGGGCTAGCGGGCGTATCGAACACCGGGGAGCTGTTTTTT
-	TRBV28	-	14	TRBJ2-7	CASSFGGFPYEQYF	TGTGCCAGCAGTTTTGGGGGGTTCCCCTACGAGCAGTACTTC
TRBD2	TRBV2	-	13	TRBJ2-7	CASHRLAGYEQYF	TGTGCCAGCCATAGACTAGCGGGCTACGAGCAGTACTTC
TRBD2	TRBV6-5	-	14	TRBJ2-7	CASSSRGLAYEQYF	TGTGCCAGCAGTTCTCGCGGACTAGCCTACGAGCAGTACTTC
TRBD2	TRBV6-2/TRBV6-3	-	18	TRBJ2-7	CASSYPGTSGGISYEQYF	TGTGCCAGCAGTTACCCCGGGACTAGCGGGGGGATCTCCTACGAGCAGTACTTC
-	TRBV3-1/TRBV3-2	-	14	TRBJ2-7	CASSPASEPYEQYF	TGTGCCAGCAGCCCTGCTAGCGAACCCTACGAGCAGTACTTC
-	TRBV19	few	13	TRBJ2-5	CASSQGNRETQYF	TGTGCCAGTAGCCAGGGGAACCGAGAGACCCAGTACTTC
-	TRBV19	few	14	TRBJ2-1	CASSHRAESNEQFF	TGTGCCAGTTCCCACAGGGCCGAGAGCAATGAGCAGTTCTTC
TRBD1	TRBV25-1	-	16	TRBJ2-7	CASKSGTGGFHYEQYF	TGTGCCAGCAAGAGTGGGACAGGGGGCTTCCACTACGAGCAGTACTTC
-	TRBV5-1	-	17	TRBJ2-3	CASSRMGGRLGTDTQYF	TGCGCCAGCTCGAGGATGGGAGGAAGATTGGGGACAGATACGCAGTATTTT
TRBD1	TRBV19	-	13	TRBJ1-1	CASSWDRNTEAFF	TGTGCCAGTAGCTGGGACAGAAACACTGAAGCTTTCTTT
TRBD2	TRBV2	-	14	TRBJ2-1	CASTGTSSYNEQFF	TGTGCCAGCACCGGGACTAGCTCCTACAATGAGCAGTTCTTC
TRBD2	TRBV9	few	15	TRBJ2-1	CASSATSAPYNEQFF	TGTGCCAGCAGCGCGACTAGCGCTCCCTACAATGAGCAGTTCTTC
TRBD2	TRBV9	-	15	TRBJ2-2	CASSILTSFSGELFF	TGTGCCAGCAGCATCCTGACTAGCTTTAGCGGGGAGCTGTTTTTT